This T cell receptor (beta chain) was observed in a study of Ad26.COV2.S vaccination and SARS-CoV-2 variants. In regard to this clone: As yet, its antigen is unknown.

Study-wide results and caveats: Measures of TCR breadth and depth may have fallen short of total T cell responses.

The germline V gene has CDR1 LGHDT and CDR2 YNNKEL (reference sequence). J gave up 4 bases and V 8 bases, and 18 bases lay outside the gene matches. The CDR3 length is 19 residues. The table came from immunoSEQ multiplex PCR; TCRdb's copy has only in-frame clones and leaves some out. The table has fewer than 400,000 clones, about 82% seen once. Treatment described: around 19 received Ad26.COV2.S at low or high dose, single or two shots; about five received placebo; per-sample allocation not given. Sampling occurred on day 63 after the first vaccine or placebo injection. The chain combines TRBV3-1 (or the pseudogene TRBV3-2) with TRBJ1-3; 12 bases are a match to TRBD1. Source: peripheral blood, taken in a trial of Ad26.COV2.S vaccine versus placebo. This TCR came from a person between 18 and 60 years old who received the Ad26.COV2.S COVID-19 vaccine or a placebo. The CDR3 DNA follows: TGTGCCAGCGGCCGGACCGGGACAGGGGGCTCTCTAGGCGGAAACACCATATATTTT. This codes for CASGRTGTGGSLGGNTIYF.